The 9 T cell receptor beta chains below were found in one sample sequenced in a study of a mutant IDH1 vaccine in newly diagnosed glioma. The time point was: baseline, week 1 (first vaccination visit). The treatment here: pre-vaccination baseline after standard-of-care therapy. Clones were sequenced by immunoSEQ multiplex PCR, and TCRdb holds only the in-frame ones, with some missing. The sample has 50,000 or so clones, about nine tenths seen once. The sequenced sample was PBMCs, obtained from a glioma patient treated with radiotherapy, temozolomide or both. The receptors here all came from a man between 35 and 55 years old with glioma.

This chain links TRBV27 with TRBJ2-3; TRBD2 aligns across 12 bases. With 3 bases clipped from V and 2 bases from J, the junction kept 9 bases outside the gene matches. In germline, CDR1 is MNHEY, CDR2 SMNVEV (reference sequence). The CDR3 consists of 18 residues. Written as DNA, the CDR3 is TGTGCCAGCAGTTTTCCTCTGACTAGCGGGGGAACCACAGATACGCAGTATTTT. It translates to CASSFPLTSGGTTDTQYF.

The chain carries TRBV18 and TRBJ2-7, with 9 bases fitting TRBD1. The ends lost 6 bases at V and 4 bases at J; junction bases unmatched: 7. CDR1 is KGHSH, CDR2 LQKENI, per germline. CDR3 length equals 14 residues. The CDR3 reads CASSSQGAGYEQYF. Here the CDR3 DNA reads TGTGCCAGCTCCTCACAGGGGGCGGGTTACGAGCAGTACTTC.

CDR3 DNA: TGCGCCAGCAGCTGGGACCTTAATCAGCCCCAGCATTTT. Protein sequence: CASSWDLNQPQHF. The chain recombines TRBV5-1 with TRBJ1-5, with a tentative D call TRBD1 (5 bases). CDR3 length: 13 amino acids. Looked up from germline, CDR1 is SGHRS and CDR2 is YFSETQ. Trimming stripped 3 bases from V and 4 bases from J, with 8 bases between.

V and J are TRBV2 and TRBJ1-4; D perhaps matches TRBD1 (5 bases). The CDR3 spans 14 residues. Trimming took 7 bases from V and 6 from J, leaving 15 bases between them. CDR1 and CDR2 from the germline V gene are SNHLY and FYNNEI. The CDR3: CASTTREVHEKLFF. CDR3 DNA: TGTGCCAGCACCACCAGGGAAGTTCATGAAAAACTGTTTTTT.

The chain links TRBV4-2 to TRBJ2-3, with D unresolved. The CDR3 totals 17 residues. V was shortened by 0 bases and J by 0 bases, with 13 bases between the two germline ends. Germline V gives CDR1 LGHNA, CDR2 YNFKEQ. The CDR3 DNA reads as TGTGCCAGCAGCCAAGAGCTGGCTAGGGCGAGCACAGATACGCAGTATTTT. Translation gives CASSQELARASTDTQYF.

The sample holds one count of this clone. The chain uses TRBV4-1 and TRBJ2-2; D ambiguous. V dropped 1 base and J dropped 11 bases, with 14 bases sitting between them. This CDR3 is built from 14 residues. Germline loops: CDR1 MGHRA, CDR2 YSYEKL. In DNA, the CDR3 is TGCGCCAGCAGCCAAGTTGGAAGTATACCTGAGCTGTTTTTT. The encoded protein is CASSQVGSIPELFF.

The CDR3 sequence: CASSPNGGEKVETQYF. The CDR3 nucleotides read TGTGCCAGCAGCCCGAACGGGGGGGAAAAGGTGGAGACCCAGTACTTC. The genes are TRBV5-4 and TRBJ2-5; the match to TRBD2 covers 8 bases. CDR1 and CDR2 (germline): SGHNT, YYREEE (reference sequence). The V gene end was trimmed by 4 bases and the J gene end by 5 bases; junction bases not matched to a gene: 13. This CDR3 contains 16 residues.

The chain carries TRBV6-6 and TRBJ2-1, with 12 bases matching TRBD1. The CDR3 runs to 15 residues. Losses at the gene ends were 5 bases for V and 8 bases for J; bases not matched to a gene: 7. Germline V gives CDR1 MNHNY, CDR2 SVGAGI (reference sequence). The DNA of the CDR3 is TGTGCCAGCAGTGACCCGGGACAGGGGGCCGATGAGCAGTTCTTC. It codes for CASSDPGQGADEQFF.

The CDR3 loop is CASSLAGSETQYF. The DNA for the CDR3 is TGCGCCAGCAGCCTAGCGGGATCAGAGACCCAGTACTTC. The chain couples TRBV4-1 to TRBJ2-5; 8 bases map to TRBD2. The CDR3 runs 13 residues. Germline V gene lookup returns CDR1 MGHRA and CDR2 YSYEKL. V lost 4 bases, J lost 4 bases, and 2 bases stayed unmatched.